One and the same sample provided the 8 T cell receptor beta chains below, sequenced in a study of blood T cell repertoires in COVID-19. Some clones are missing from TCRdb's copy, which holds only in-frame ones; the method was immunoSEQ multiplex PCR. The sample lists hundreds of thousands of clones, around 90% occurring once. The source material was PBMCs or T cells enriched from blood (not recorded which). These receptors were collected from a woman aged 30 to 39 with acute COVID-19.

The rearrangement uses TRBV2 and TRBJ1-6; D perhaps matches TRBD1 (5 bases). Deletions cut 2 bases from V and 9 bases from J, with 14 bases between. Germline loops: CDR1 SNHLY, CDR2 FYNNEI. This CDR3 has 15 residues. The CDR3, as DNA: TGTGCCAGCAGTGAAATGTGGCAGGGAGGTTCACCCCTCCACTTT. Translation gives CASSEMWQGGSPLHF.

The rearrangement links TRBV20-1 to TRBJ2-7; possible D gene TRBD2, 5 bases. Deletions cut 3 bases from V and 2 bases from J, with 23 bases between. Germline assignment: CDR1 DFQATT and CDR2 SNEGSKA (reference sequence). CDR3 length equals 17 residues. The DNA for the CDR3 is TGCAGTGCTAGTTCGTCAGAAGAACGGGGAATAGCCTACGAGCAGTACTTC. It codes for CSASSSEERGIAYEQYF.

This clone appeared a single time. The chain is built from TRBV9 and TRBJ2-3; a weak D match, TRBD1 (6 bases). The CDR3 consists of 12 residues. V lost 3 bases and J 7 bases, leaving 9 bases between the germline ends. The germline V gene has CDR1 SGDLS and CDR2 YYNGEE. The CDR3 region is CASSEGHNTQYF. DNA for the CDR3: TGTGCCAGCAGCGAGGGACATAATACGCAGTATTTT.

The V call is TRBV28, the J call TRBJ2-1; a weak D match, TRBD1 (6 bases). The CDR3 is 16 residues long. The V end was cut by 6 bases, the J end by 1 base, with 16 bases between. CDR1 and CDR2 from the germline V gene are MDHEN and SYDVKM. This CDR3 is CASRLGLDSSYNEQFF. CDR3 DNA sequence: TGTGCCAGCAGGTTAGGACTGGACAGTTCCTACAATGAGCAGTTCTTC. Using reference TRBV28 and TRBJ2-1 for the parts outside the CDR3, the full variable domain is DVKVTQSSRYLVKRTGEKVFLECVQDMDHENMFWYRQDPGLGLRLIYFSYDVKMKEKGDIPEGYSVSREKKERFSLILESASTNQTSMYLCASRLGLDSSYNEQFFGPGTRLTVL.

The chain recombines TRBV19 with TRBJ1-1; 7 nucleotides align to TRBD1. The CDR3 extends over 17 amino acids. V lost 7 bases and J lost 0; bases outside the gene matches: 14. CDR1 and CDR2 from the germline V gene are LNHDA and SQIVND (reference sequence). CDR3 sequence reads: CASMGVTGQRLNTEAFF. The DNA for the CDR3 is TGTGCCAGTATGGGGGTGACAGGGCAGAGATTGAACACTGAAGCTTTCTTT.

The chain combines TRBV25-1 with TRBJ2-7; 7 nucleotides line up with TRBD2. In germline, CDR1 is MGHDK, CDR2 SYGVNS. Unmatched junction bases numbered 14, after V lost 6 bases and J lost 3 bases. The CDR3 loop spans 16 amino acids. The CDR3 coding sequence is TGTGCCAGCAGAGCTCCGGGCCTAGGGAGGGGCTACGAGCAGTACTTC. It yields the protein CASRAPGLGRGYEQYF.

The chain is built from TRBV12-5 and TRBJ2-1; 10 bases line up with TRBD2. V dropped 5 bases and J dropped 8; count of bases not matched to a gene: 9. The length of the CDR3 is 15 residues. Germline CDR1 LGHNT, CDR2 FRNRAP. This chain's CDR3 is CASGLAGAFDYEQFF. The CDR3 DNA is TGTGCTAGTGGTCTAGCGGGAGCATTCGACTATGAGCAGTTCTTC.

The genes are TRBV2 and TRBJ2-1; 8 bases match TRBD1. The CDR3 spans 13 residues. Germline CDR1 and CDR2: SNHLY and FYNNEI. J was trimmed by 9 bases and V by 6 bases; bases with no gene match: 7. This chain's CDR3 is CASRNPGGSEQFF. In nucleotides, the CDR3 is TGTGCCAGCAGAAACCCAGGGGGCAGTGAGCAGTTCTTC.